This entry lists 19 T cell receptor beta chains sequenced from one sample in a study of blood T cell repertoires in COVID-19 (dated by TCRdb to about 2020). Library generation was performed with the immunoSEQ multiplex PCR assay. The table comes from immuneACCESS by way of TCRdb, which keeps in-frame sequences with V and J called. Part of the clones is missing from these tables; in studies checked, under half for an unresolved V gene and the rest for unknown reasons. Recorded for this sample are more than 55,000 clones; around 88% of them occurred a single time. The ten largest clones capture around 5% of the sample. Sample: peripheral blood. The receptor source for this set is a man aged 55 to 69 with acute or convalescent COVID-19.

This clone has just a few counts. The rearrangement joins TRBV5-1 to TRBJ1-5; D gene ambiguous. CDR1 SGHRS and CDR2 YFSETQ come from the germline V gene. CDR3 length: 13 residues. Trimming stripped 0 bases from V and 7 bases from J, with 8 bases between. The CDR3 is CASSLGGEQPQHF. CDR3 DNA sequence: TGCGCCAGCAGCTTGGGCGGGGAACAGCCCCAGCATTTT.

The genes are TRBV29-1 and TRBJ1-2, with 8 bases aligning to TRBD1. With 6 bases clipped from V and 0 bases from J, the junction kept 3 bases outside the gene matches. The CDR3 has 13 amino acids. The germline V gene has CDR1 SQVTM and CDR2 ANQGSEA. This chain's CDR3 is CSVRDRTNYGYTF. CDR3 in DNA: TGCAGCGTAAGGGACAGGACTAACTATGGCTACACCTTC. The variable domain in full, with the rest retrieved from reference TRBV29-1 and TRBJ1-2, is SAVISQKPSRDICQRGTSLTIQCQVDSQVTMMFWYRQQPGQSLTLIATANQGSEATYESGFVIDKFPISRPNLTFSTLTVSNMSPEDSSIYLCSVRDRTNYGYTFGSGTRLTVV.

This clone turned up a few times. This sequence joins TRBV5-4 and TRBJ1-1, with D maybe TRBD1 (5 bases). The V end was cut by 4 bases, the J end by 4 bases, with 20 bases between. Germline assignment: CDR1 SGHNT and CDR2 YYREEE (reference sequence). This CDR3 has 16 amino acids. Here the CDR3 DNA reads TGTGCCAGCAGCCCCCGCGATGCGGGGAGGGGCACTGAAGCTTTCTTT. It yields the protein CASSPRDAGRGTEAFF. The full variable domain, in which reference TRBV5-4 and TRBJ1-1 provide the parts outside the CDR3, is ETGVTQSPTHLIKTRGQQVTLRCSSQSGHNTVSWYQQALGQGPQFIFQYYREEENGRGNFPPRFSGLQFPNYSSELNVNALELDDSALYLCASSPRDAGRGTEAFFGQGTRLTVV.

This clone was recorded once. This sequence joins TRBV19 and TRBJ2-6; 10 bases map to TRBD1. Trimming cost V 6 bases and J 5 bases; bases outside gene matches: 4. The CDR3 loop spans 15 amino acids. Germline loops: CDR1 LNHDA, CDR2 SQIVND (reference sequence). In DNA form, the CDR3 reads TGTGCCAGTAGCCTGACAGGGGGCTGGGCCAACGTCCTGACTTTC. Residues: CASSLTGGWANVLTF.

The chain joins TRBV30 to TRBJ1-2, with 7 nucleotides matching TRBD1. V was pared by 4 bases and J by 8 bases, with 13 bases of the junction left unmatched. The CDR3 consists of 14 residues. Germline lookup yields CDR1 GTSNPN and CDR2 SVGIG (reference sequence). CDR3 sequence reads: CAWTAGGIKRGYTF. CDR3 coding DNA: TGTGCCTGGACGGCAGGGGGAATCAAGCGCGGCTACACCTTC.

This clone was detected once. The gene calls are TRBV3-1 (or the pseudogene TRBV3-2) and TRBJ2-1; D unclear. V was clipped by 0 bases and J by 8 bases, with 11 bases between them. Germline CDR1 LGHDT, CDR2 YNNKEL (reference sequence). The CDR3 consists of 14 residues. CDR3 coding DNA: TGTGCCAGCAGCCAAGATACCCGAGCTGATGAGCAGTTCTTC. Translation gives CASSQDTRADEQFF.

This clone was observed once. CDR3 amino acids: CASRPEVSLFF. Here the CDR3 DNA reads TGTGCCAGCCGACCCGAGGTTAGTTTGTTCTTT. The genes are TRBV2 and TRBJ1-1, with D unclear. In germline, CDR1 is SNHLY, CDR2 FYNNEI. With 8 bases removed from V and 14 bases from J, the gap between germline ends came to 18 bases. The CDR3 is 11 amino acids.

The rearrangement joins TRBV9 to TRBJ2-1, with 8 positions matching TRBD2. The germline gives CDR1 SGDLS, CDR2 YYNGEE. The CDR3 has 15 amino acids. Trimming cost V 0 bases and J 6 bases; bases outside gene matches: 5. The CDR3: CASSVVLAGLNEQFF. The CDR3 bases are TGTGCCAGCAGCGTAGTTCTAGCGGGTCTCAATGAGCAGTTCTTC.

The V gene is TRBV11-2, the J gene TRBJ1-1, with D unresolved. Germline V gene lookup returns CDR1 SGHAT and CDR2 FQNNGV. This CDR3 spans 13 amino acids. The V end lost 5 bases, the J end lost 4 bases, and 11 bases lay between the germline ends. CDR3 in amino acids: CASSPFGSTEAFF. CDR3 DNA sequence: TGTGCCAGCAGCCCCTTCGGGAGCACTGAAGCTTTCTTT.

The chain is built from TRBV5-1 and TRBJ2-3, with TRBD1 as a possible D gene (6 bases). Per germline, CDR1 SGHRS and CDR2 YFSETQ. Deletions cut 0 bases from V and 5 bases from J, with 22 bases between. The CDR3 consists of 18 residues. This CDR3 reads CASSLGLVRRGRVDTQYF. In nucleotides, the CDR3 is TGCGCCAGCAGCTTGGGTTTAGTACGCAGGGGAAGGGTAGATACGCAGTATTTT.

The CDR3 here is CASRLGRDNEQFF. CDR3 nucleotides: TGCGCCAGCAGACTCGGCAGGGACAATGAGCAGTTCTTC. The chain couples TRBV5-1 to TRBJ2-1; D is possibly TRBD1 (5 bases). Trimming took off 5 bases at V and 5 bases at J, with 11 bases between the two ends. Looked up from germline, CDR1 is SGHRS and CDR2 is YFSETQ. This CDR3 region has 13 residues.

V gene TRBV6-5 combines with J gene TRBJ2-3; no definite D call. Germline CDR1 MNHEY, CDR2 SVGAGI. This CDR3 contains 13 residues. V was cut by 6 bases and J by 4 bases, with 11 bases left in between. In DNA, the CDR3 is TGTGCCAGCAGGGTGCACGGAGCAGATACGCAGTATTTT. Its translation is CASRVHGADTQYF.

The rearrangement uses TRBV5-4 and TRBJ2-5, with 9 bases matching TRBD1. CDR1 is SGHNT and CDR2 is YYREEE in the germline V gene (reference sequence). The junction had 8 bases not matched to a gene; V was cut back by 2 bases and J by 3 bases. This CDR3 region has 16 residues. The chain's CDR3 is CASSFFTGGTKETQYF. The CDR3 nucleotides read TGTGCCAGCAGCTTCTTTACAGGGGGCACGAAAGAGACCCAGTACTTC.

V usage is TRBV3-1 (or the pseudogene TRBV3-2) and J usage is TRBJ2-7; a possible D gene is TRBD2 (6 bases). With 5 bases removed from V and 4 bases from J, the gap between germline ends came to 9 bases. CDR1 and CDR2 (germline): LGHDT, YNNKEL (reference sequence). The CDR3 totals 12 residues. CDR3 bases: TGTGCCAGCAGCTCGGGGAGGTACGAGCAGTACTTC. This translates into CASSSGRYEQYF.

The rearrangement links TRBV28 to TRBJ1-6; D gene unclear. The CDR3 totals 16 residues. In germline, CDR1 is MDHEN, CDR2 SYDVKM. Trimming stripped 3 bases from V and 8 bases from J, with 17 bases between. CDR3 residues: CASSFPPARIDSPLHF. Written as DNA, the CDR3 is TGTGCCAGCAGTTTTCCCCCGGCCAGGATAGATTCACCCCTCCACTTT.

The CDR3 loop reads CASRPQRQGVYEQYF. The CDR3 DNA follows: TGTGCCAGCAGACCCCAGAGACAGGGGGTCTACGAGCAGTACTTC. This chain uses TRBV27 with TRBJ2-7, with 9 nucleotides matching TRBD1. With 6 bases clipped from V and 3 bases from J, the junction kept 9 bases outside the gene matches. CDR1 and CDR2 (germline): MNHEY, SMNVEV (reference sequence). This CDR3 has 15 amino acids.

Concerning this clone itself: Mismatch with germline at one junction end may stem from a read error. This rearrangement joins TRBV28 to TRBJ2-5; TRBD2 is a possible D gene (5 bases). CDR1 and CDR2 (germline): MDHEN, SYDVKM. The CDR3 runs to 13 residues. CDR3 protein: CANSLPREETQYF. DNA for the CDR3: TGTGCCAACAGTTTACCAAGGGAGGAGACCCAGTACTTC.

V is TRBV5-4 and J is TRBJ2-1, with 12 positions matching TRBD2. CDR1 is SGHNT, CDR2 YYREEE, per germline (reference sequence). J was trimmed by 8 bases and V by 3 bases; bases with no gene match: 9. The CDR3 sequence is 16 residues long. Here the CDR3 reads CASSSGLAGSRDEQFF. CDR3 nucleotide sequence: TGTGCCAGCAGCTCCGGACTAGCGGGGAGTCGGGATGAGCAGTTCTTC.

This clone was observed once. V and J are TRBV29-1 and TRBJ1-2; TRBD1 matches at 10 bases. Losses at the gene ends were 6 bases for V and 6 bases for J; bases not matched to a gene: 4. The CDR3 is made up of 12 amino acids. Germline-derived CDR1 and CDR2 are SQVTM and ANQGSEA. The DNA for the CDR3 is TGCAGCGTAGAGACAGGGGGCGATGGCTACACCTTC. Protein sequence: CSVETGGDGYTF.